The clone carrying this T cell receptor (beta chain) was counted between two and nine times. What it binds is not known. Primers used in a second PCR of about 7 to 12 cycles were a sample-barcoded 5' primer and a J-beta primer mix. TCRdb itself ran the 5' RACE reads through MiXCR, one entry per CDR3 protein. The sample has 700,000 to 1,000,000 distinct CDR3 sequences; around 42% are singletons. The data belong to a study of blood T cells in healthy people across ages. V was trimmed by 4 bases and J by 0 bases, leaving 14 bases between them. Germline assignment: CDR1 SGHRS and CDR2 YFSETQ. This CDR3 region has 15 residues. Study-level results: PBMCs that were unsorted prevented a conclusive naive versus antigen-experienced comparison.

The V call is TRBV5-1, the J call TRBJ2-7, with D hard to call. The sequence was obtained from a man aged 55 to 70 in good health. Material: blood. This CDR3 is CASSPRDILSYEQYF. For the CDR3, the DNA is TGCGCCAGCAGCCCCCGAGACATACTCTCCTACGAGCAGTACTTC.